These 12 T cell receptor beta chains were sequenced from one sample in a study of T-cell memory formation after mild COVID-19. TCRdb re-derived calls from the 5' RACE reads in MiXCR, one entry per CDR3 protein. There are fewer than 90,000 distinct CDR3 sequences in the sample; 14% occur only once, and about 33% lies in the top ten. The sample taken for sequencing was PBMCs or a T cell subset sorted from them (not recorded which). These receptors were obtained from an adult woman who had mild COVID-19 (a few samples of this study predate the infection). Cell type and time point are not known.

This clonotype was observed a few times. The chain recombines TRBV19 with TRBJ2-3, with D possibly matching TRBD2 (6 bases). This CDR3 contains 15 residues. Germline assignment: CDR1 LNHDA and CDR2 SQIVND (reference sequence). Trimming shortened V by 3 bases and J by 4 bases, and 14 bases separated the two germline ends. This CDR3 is CASSIRGIGADTQYF. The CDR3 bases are TGTGCCAGTAGTATTCGCGGGATCGGTGCAGATACGCAGTATTTT.

The CDR3 nucleotides are TGTGCCGTGACGTCGGGGGGATCCTACAATGAGCAGTTCTTC. Its translation is CAVTSGGSYNEQFF. This chain uses TRBV12-3 or TRBV12-4 with TRBJ2-1; 7 nucleotides line up with TRBD2. V shed 11 bases and J 1 base; nucleotides not matched to a gene: 8. This CDR3 region has 14 residues.

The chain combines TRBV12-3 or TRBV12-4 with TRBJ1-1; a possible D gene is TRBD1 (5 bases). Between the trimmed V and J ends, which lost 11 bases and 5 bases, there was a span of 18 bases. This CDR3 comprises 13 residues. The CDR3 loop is CASQWQGGTEAFF. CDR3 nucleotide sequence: TGTGCCTCCCAGTGGCAGGGTGGGACTGAAGCTTTCTTT.

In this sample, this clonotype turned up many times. The CDR3 DNA is TGCAGCGTTGAAGAACTAGCGGCTAGCACAGATACGCAGTATTTT. Its protein is CSVEELAASTDTQYF. This chain links TRBV29-1 with TRBJ2-3, with 8 nucleotides matching TRBD2. Germline CDR1 reads SQVTM; CDR2 reads ANQGSEA. The CDR3 consists of 15 residues. The ends lost 0 bases at V and 0 bases at J; junction bases unmatched: 2.

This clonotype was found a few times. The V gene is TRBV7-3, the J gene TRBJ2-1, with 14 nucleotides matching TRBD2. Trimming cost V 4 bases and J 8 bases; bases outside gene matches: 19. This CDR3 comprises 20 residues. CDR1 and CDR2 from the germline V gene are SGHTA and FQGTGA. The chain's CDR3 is CASSSLGTSGGGVVADEQFF. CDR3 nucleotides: TGTGCCAGCAGCTCCCTCGGGACTAGCGGGGGCGGGGTGGTGGCGGATGAGCAGTTCTTC.

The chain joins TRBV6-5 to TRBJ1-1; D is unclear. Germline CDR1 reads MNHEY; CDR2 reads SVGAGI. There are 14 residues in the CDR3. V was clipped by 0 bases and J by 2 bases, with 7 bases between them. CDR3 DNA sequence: TGTGCCAGCAGTTACTCGAACACCAACACTGAAGCTTTCTTT. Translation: CASSYSNTNTEAFF.

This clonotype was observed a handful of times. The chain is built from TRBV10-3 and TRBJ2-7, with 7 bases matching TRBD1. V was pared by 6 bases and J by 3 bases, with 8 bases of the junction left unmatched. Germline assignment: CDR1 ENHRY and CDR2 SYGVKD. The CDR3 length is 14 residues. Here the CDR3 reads CAIREQGYDYEQYF. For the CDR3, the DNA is TGTGCCATCAGAGAACAGGGGTACGACTACGAGCAGTACTTC.

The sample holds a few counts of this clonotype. CDR3 in DNA: TGTGCCAGCAGCTTGGTATCGGACTATGGCTACACCTTC. It yields the protein CASSLVSDYGYTF. This chain links TRBV5-6 with TRBJ1-2; D unresolved. Germline V gene sequence: CDR1 SGHDT, CDR2 YYEEEE. The CDR3 spans 13 residues. The V end lost 0 bases, the J end lost 3 bases, and 6 bases lay between the germline ends.

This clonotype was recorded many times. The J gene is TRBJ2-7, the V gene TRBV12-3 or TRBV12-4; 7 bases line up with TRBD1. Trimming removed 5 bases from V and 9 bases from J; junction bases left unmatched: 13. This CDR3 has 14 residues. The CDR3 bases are TGTGCCAGCAGTGCTACAGGGGCCCTGGGTGGGCAGTACTTC. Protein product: CASSATGALGGQYF.

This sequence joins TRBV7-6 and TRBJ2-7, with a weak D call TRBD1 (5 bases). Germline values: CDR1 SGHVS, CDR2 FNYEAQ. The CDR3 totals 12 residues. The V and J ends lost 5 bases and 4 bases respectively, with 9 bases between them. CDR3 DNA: TGTGCCAGCAGCGAGCAGGGTTACGAGCAGTACTTC. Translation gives CASSEQGYEQYF.

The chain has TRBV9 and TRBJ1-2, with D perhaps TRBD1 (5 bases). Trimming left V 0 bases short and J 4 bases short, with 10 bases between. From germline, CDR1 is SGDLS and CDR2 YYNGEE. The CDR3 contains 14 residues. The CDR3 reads CASSVVTDTYGYTF. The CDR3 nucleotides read TGTGCCAGCAGCGTAGTGACGGACACCTATGGCTACACCTTC.

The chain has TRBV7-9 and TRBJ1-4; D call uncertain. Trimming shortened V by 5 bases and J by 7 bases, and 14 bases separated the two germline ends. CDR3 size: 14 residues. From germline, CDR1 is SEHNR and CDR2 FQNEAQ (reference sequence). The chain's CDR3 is CASSKGGPGEKLFF. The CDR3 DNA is TGTGCCAGCAGCAAAGGAGGACCCGGTGAAAAACTGTTTTTT. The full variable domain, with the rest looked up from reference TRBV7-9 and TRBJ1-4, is DTGVSQNPRHKITKRGQNVTFRCDPISEHNRLYWYRQTLGQGPEFLTYFQNEAQLEKSRLLSDRFSAERPKGSFSTLEIQRTEQGDSAMYLCASSKGGPGEKLFFGSGTQLSVL.